These 15 T cell receptor beta chains came from one sample sequenced in a study of early T cells in non-severe SARS-CoV-2 infection (dated by TCRdb to about 2021). Receptors were amplified or captured by 5' RACE. The sequencer was a NextSeq 500. TCRdb redid the processing of the public reads, applying fastp at Q25 and MiXCR, and retained in-frame beta chains. When rows share a CDR3 protein, they turn into one entry using the most common DNA and genes. Across this sample there are about 71,000 distinct CDR3 sequences, with roughly an eighth seen only once. The leading ten clones occupy roughly 2.5% of the sample. Sequencing used whole blood, obtained at baseline. These receptors came from an adult who was a healthcare worker with PCR-confirmed SARS-CoV-2 infection or an uninfected control (not recorded which).

The chain carries TRBV7-9 and TRBJ2-3, with a tentative D call TRBD2 (5 bases). Germline V CDR1 and CDR2: SEHNR, FQNEAQ (reference sequence). CDR3 length: 15 amino acids. Trimming took off 4 bases at V and 0 bases at J, with 11 bases between the two ends. CDR3 residues: CASSYRLLSTDTQYF. DNA for the CDR3: TGTGCCAGCAGCTACCGACTACTTAGCACAGATACGCAGTATTTT. The full variable domain, its missing parts supplied by reference TRBV7-9 and TRBJ2-3, is DTGVSQNPRHKITKRGQNVTFRCDPISEHNRLYWYRQTLGQGPEFLTYFQNEAQLEKSRLLSDRFSAERPKGSFSTLEIQRTEQGDSAMYLCASSYRLLSTDTQYFGPGTRLTVL.

This clonotype was counted only a few times. The chain recombines TRBV7-3 with TRBJ1-2, with 7 bases that match TRBD1. This CDR3 spans 14 amino acids. Germline CDR1 SGHTA, CDR2 FQGTGA. V was clipped by 3 bases and J by 5 bases; unmatched bases: 6. The DNA of the CDR3 is TGTGCCAGCAGCTTCTCGGACAGGAGTTATGGCTACACCTTC. It codes for CASSFSDRSYGYTF.

There are a few counts of this clonotype. This chain joins TRBV7-2 and TRBJ1-4; a possible D gene is TRBD1 (5 bases). The CDR3 is made up of 16 amino acids. V lost 0 bases and J 11 bases, leaving 19 bases between the germline ends. Looked up from germline, CDR1 is SGHTA and CDR2 is FQGNSA. For the CDR3, the DNA is TGTGCCAGCAGCTTAGCGGTTAGGGCAGGGCCTGGGAAACTGTTTTTT. Encoded protein: CASSLAVRAGPGKLFF. The full variable domain, rest sourced from reference TRBV7-2 and TRBJ1-4, is GAGVSQSPSNKVTEKGKDVELRCDPISGHTALYWYRQSLGQGLEFLIYFQGNSAPDKSGLPSDRFSAERTGGSVSTLTIQRTQQEDSAVYLCASSLAVRAGPGKLFFGSGTQLSVL.

This clonotype was seen a few times. The rearrangement joins TRBV5-1 to TRBJ2-1, with TRBD2 matching over 15 bases. CDR1 and CDR2 from the germline V gene are SGHRS and YFSETQ. The CDR3 runs 18 residues. V lost 4 bases to trimming and J lost 0 bases; unmatched junction nucleotides: 5. CDR3 region: CASSPGLAGGPSYNEQFF. CDR3 DNA: TGCGCCAGCAGCCCGGGACTAGCGGGGGGCCCCTCCTACAATGAGCAGTTCTTC.

The chain links TRBV28 to TRBJ2-1; TRBD2 aligns across 10 bases. Losses at the gene ends were 3 bases for V and 4 bases for J; bases not matched to a gene: 3. CDR3 size: 15 residues. The germline gives CDR1 MDHEN, CDR2 SYDVKM. The CDR3 protein is CASSLSSGGYNEQFF. CDR3 in DNA: TGTGCCAGCAGTTTGTCTAGCGGGGGATACAATGAGCAGTTCTTC.

This chain joins TRBV7-9 and TRBJ2-1; either TRBD1 or TRBD2 may fit D (6 bases each). Germline V CDR1 and CDR2: SEHNR, FQNEAQ (reference sequence). With 5 bases removed from V and 8 bases from J, the gap between germline ends came to 19 bases. The CDR3 loop spans 15 amino acids. CDR3 loop: CASSLHAGDWDEQFF. CDR3 sequence (DNA): TGTGCCAGCAGCCTCCACGCAGGGGACTGGGATGAGCAGTTCTTC.

This clonotype was counted at least ten times. This rearrangement joins TRBV7-2 to TRBJ2-7; maybe TRBD1 (5 bases). Germline V gene lookup returns CDR1 SGHTA and CDR2 FQGNSA. V was trimmed by 4 bases and J by 7 bases, leaving 14 bases between them. The CDR3 runs to 13 residues. The CDR3 DNA is TGTGCCAGCAGCTACCCAGGGTCGCGGGAGCAGTACTTC. Translated: CASSYPGSREQYF.

DNA for the CDR3: TGCGCCAGCAGCCCCTTTGGCCGCACAGATACGCAGTATTTT. Its protein product is CASSPFGRTDTQYF. This chain uses TRBV4-1 with TRBJ2-3; D is undetermined. V lost 4 bases and J lost 1, with 9 bases in between. The CDR3 length is 14 residues. Per germline, CDR1 MGHRA and CDR2 YSYEKL.

This clonotype was detected only a few times. CDR3 DNA: TGTGCCAGCAGTTTGATCCGGGGCAATCAGCCCCAGCATTTT. This encodes CASSLIRGNQPQHF. The gene calls are TRBV28 and TRBJ1-5; D remains unclear. Germline values: CDR1 MDHEN, CDR2 SYDVKM. The V and J ends lost 3 bases and 2 bases respectively, with 8 bases between them. This CDR3 is 14 amino acids long.

This clonotype was found a few times. The chain carries TRBV21-1 and TRBJ1-1; the DNA was not compared with TRBD1, the D call given in the table. TRBV21-1 corresponds to a pseudogene. This CDR3 comprises 15 residues. CDR3 nucleotides: TGTGCCAGCAGCAAACCGGGTCCGGGGTACACTGAAGCTTTCTTT. Its translation: CASSKPGPGYTEAFF.

This clonotype appeared many times. V and J are TRBV6-6 and TRBJ2-1; perhaps D is TRBD1 or TRBD2 (6 bases each). Looked up from germline, CDR1 is MNHNY and CDR2 is SVGAGI (reference sequence). The CDR3 runs to 15 residues. V lost 7 bases and J 3 bases, leaving 16 bases between the germline ends. Here the CDR3 DNA reads TGTGCCAGCACCGGGGGCAGGAAGGGCTACAATGAGCAGTTCTTC. Protein: CASTGGRKGYNEQFF.

This chain connects TRBV4-1 to TRBJ1-2; the D is unclear. The CDR3 spans 12 residues. V gave up 7 bases and J gave up 4 bases, with 10 bases separating them. Germline V CDR1 and CDR2: MGHRA, YSYEKL. The CDR3 nucleotides are TGCGCCAGCACATCTGACGGCTATGGCTACACCTTC. Its protein product is CASTSDGYGYTF.

The rearrangement links TRBV20-1 to TRBJ2-3, with 11 bases identical to TRBD2. CDR3 length: 15 residues. Losses at the gene ends were 0 bases for V and 5 bases for J; bases not matched to a gene: 4. Germline values: CDR1 DFQATT, CDR2 SNEGSKA (reference sequence). CDR3 protein: CSARDPGTSGDTQYF. In nucleotides, the CDR3 is TGCAGTGCTAGAGATCCCGGGACTAGCGGAGATACGCAGTATTTT.

The rearrangement joins TRBV5-1 to TRBJ2-1; 11 nucleotides line up with TRBD2. CDR3 length: 15 amino acids. Germline V gene sequence: CDR1 SGHRS, CDR2 YFSETQ. V was clipped by 5 bases and J by 4 bases; unmatched bases: 5. CDR3 nucleotides: TGCGCCAGCAGTCCTCTAGCGGGGGGATACAATGAGCAGTTCTTC. This gives the protein CASSPLAGGYNEQFF.

The chain links TRBV12-3 or TRBV12-4 to TRBJ1-1; 8 bases align to TRBD1. Losses at the gene ends were 6 bases for V and 1 base for J; bases not matched to a gene: 10. The CDR3 is made up of 16 amino acids. The CDR3: CASRHRQGLGNTEAFF. CDR3 DNA sequence: TGTGCCAGCAGACACCGACAGGGGTTAGGGAACACTGAAGCTTTCTTT.